Each of the 28 T cell receptor beta chains below was sequenced from the same sample in a study of T cells expressing NK-cell markers. Following a re-call of the 5' RACE reads, TCRdb has one entry per CDR3 protein and lacks DNA. The table for this sample gives under 200,000 distinct CDR3 sequences. Sequencing was done on a sample of blood T cells: a sorted CD56 or NKG2C T cell subset, CD4+ or CD8+ T cells, or bulk PBMC T cells (not recorded which). The receptors shown here come from a woman between 18 and 70 years old in good health.

The gene calls are TRBV5-1 and TRBJ2-5; there is no DNA to check the TCRdb D call of TRBD2. There are 15 residues in the CDR3. Looked up from germline, CDR1 is SGHRS and CDR2 is YFSETQ. The CDR3 here is CASSFNPSDGETQYF.

The V gene is TRBV5-1, the J gene TRBJ2-7; TCRdb returns TRBD2, unconfirmable since there is no DNA. This CDR3 contains 14 residues. The V gene's germline CDR1 is SGHRS and CDR2 YFSETQ. CDR3 amino acids: CASSQRAGSYEQYF. Full variable domain (outside the CDR3, taken from reference TRBV5-1 and TRBJ2-7): KAGVTQTPRYLIKTRGQQVTLSCSPISGHRSVSWYQQTPGQGLQFLFEYFSETQRNKGNFPGRFSGRQFSNSRSEMNVSTLELGDSALYLCASSQRAGSYEQYFGPGTRLTVT.

The chain has TRBV5-1 and TRBJ1-6; TCRdb's D call, TRBD1, is unchecked because there is no DNA. CDR3 length: 17 residues. Germline CDR1 and CDR2: SGHRS and YFSETQ. The CDR3 reads CASSLAGLTGRNSPLHF.

V gene TRBV5-1 combines with J gene TRBJ2-7; TCRdb picks TRBD2, but there is no DNA to check that call. In germline, CDR1 is SGHRS, CDR2 YFSETQ. The length of the CDR3 is 15 residues. This CDR3 reads CASSLPGTSGYEQYF.

V is TRBV4-2 and J is TRBJ1-1; absent DNA, TCRdb's TRBD1 call cannot be checked. Per the germline V gene, CDR1 is LGHNA and CDR2 is YNFKEQ. The CDR3 runs to 13 residues. This CDR3 reads CASSQEPGQGTFF.

The chain has TRBV11-2 and TRBJ2-1; no DNA is available, so the TRBD2 call from TCRdb remains unchecked. The CDR3 has 15 residues. Per the germline V gene, CDR1 is SGHAT and CDR2 is FQNNGV. CDR3 loop: CASTPGLAPYNEQFF.

This chain joins TRBV28 and TRBJ2-3. CDR3 length: 12 residues. CDR1 and CDR2 from the germline V gene are MDHEN and SYDVKM. The CDR3 loop is CASSRSTDTQYF.

CDR3 amino acids: CASSPSKGEIGWNEQFF. V gene TRBV7-8 combines with J gene TRBJ2-1; TCRdb designates TRBD1, a call that cannot be tested without DNA. In germline, CDR1 is SGHVS, CDR2 FQNEAQ. The CDR3 has 17 amino acids.

The V gene is TRBV2, the J gene TRBJ1-1; the TCRdb D gene call, TRBD1, has no DNA to confirm it. This CDR3 spans 18 amino acids. From germline, CDR1 is SNHLY and CDR2 FYNNEI. This CDR3 reads CASSGLEDRGQAWTEAFF.

The rearrangement links TRBV2 to TRBJ1-6. The CDR3 covers 14 residues. Looked up from germline, CDR1 is SNHLY and CDR2 is FYNNEI. The CDR3 region is CASSEIQARSPLHF. Variable domain in full (rest from reference TRBV2 and TRBJ1-6): EPEVTQTPSHQVTQMGQEVILRCVPISNHLYFYWYRQILGQKVEFLVSFYNNEISEKSEIFDDQFSVERPDGSNFTLKIRSTKLEDSAMYFCASSEIQARSPLHFGNGTRLTVT.

The chain employs TRBV12-3 or TRBV12-4 and TRBJ2-5; TCRdb's D gene call, TRBD1, goes unchecked for lack of DNA. The CDR3 is 13 amino acids. CDR3 region: CASRRQDVETQYF.

The CDR3 region is CASTRAGRSYEQYF. The chain employs TRBV5-4 and TRBJ2-7; TCRdb selects TRBD1, and the lack of DNA leaves this call unchecked. Looked up from germline, CDR1 is SGHNT and CDR2 is YYREEE (reference sequence). The CDR3 sequence is 14 residues long.

The chain couples TRBV10-3 to TRBJ2-5; TCRdb proposes TRBD1, but this gene call is untestable without DNA. Germline CDR1 ENHRY, CDR2 SYGVKD. This CDR3 has 14 residues. The CDR3 sequence is CAISGPGTTETQYF.

This sequence joins TRBV12-3 or TRBV12-4 and TRBJ2-5; TCRdb picks TRBD1, but there is no DNA to check that call. This CDR3 has 15 amino acids. The CDR3 sequence: CASTQGVSRRETQYF.

This chain links TRBV6-2 or TRBV6-3 with TRBJ2-1; TCRdb's D call, TRBD2, is unchecked because there is no DNA. CDR3 length equals 16 residues. Per germline, CDR1 MNHEY and CDR2 SVGEGT. Here the CDR3 reads CASSYLGTSGYNEQFF.

The chain employs TRBV20-1 and TRBJ2-3; TCRdb's D call of TRBD1 is untestable without DNA. Germline V gives CDR1 DFQATT, CDR2 SNEGSKA (reference sequence). The length of the CDR3 is 14 residues. CDR3: CRPAMGTGGDTQYF.

V usage is TRBV6-1 and J usage is TRBJ1-1; TCRdb picks TRBD1, but there is no DNA to check that call. Germline values: CDR1 MNHNS, CDR2 SASEGT. The CDR3 sequence is 14 residues long. This chain's CDR3 is CASRSTGANTEAFF.

The chain carries TRBV4-1 and TRBJ1-5; TCRdb returns TRBD1, unconfirmable since there is no DNA. Germline CDR1 MGHRA, CDR2 YSYEKL. The CDR3 length is 13 residues. CDR3 protein: CASSQDAGTGRHF.

This rearrangement joins TRBV29-1 to TRBJ2-6. Germline loops: CDR1 SQVTM, CDR2 ANQGSEA. There are 13 residues in the CDR3. CDR3 sequence: CSAARSGANVLTF. The entire variable domain, with the rest obtained from reference TRBV29-1 and TRBJ2-6, is as follows: SAVISQKPSRDICQRGTSLTIQCQVDSQVTMMFWYRQQPGQSLTLIATANQGSEATYESGFVIDKFPISRPNLTFSTLTVSNMSPEDSSIYLCSAARSGANVLTFGAGSRLTVL.

V is TRBV15 and J is TRBJ2-1; TCRdb proposes TRBD1, but this gene call is untestable without DNA. From germline, CDR1 is LNHNV and CDR2 YYDKDF (reference sequence). This CDR3 spans 15 amino acids. The CDR3 reads CATSSNTGNNNEQFF.

The gene calls are TRBV5-1 and TRBJ1-6. CDR1 is SGHRS, CDR2 YFSETQ, per germline. This CDR3 comprises 13 residues. Here the CDR3 reads CASSLLDNSPLHF.

This sequence joins TRBV4-2 and TRBJ2-2. Germline-derived CDR1 and CDR2 are LGHNA and YNFKEQ. The CDR3 has 11 residues. The CDR3 sequence: CASSQGGELFF.

This chain uses TRBV20-1 with TRBJ2-3; the TRBD2 assignment by TCRdb is unverifiable without DNA. The CDR3 spans 13 residues. Germline V gene sequence: CDR1 DFQATT, CDR2 SNEGSKA (reference sequence). Here the CDR3 reads CSASATTGDTQYF.

The rearrangement links TRBV20-1 to TRBJ2-5; TCRdb names TRBD1, which stays unverified in the absence of DNA. The CDR3 has 15 amino acids. Per the germline V gene, CDR1 is DFQATT and CDR2 is SNEGSKA (reference sequence). The CDR3 region is CSARDRAVLQETQYF.

The chain recombines TRBV6-6 with TRBJ1-1. The CDR3 is 12 amino acids. Germline-derived CDR1 and CDR2 are MNHNY and SVGAGI (reference sequence). The CDR3 is CASSYSAGGAFF.

The chain links TRBV19 to TRBJ2-1. There are 11 residues in the CDR3. CDR1 and CDR2 from the germline V gene are LNHDA and SQIVND (reference sequence). The CDR3 here is CASSWEYEQFF.

J is TRBJ2-3 and V is TRBV6-4. This CDR3 has 13 residues. The germline CDR1 and CDR2 sequences are MRHNA and SNTAGT. CDR3 sequence: CASSDSFSDTQYF.

The chain combines TRBV5-1 with TRBJ1-1; TCRdb calls TRBD1, which cannot be checked without DNA. The CDR3 spans 15 residues. Germline V gene sequence: CDR1 SGHRS, CDR2 YFSETQ. The CDR3 is CASSRQGEANTEAFF.